This TCR beta chain was recovered during a study of response to subunit inactivated influenza vaccine (dated by TCRdb to 2016 to 2019). Background on the whole study: Deep quantitative profiling of the T cell receptor repertoire was used in the study to follow responses to a trivalent subunit inactivated influenza vaccine.

Concerning this clonotype: No cognate antigen has been identified for it. Base qualities are missing; no much larger clone stands one base away.

Library prep was done by RT-PCR. The reads were generated on an Illumina HiSeq 2500. The public sequencing data were trimmed at Q25 with fastp and processed into clonotypes with MiXCR by TCRdb, which kept only in-frame beta chains. Identical CDR3 protein sequences are pooled into one entry, listed with their most common genes and DNA. Within this sample are more than 600,000 distinct CDR3 sequences, with around a sixth of them counted one time only. The ten largest clones add up to under 13% of the sample. CDR3 length: 15 amino acids, cysteine to phenylalanine. The kept DNA is CDR3 alone, 45 bases in frame from the first base. Trimming removed 2 bases from V and 4 bases from J; the gene matches leave 5 bases unexplained. CDR1 and CDR2, per the germline V gene, are SGHRS and YFSETQ. Broad study findings and their caveats: It was suggested by the authors that each seasonal influenza vaccination may recruit only a limited number of new T cells.

This receptor chain uses TRBV5-1 and TRBJ2-3, with TRBD2 identical over 9 junction bases. This sequence originates from a man aged 45-65 years who received an inactivated influenza vaccine. Donor details come from another sample of the same person, matched by shared clones. This material consisted of PBMCs from blood, taken 5 days after vaccination. The CDR3 region: CASSFGAGGSDTQYF. The DNA sequence follows: TGCGCCAGCAGCTTTGGAGCGGGAGGTTCAGATACGCAGTATTTT.